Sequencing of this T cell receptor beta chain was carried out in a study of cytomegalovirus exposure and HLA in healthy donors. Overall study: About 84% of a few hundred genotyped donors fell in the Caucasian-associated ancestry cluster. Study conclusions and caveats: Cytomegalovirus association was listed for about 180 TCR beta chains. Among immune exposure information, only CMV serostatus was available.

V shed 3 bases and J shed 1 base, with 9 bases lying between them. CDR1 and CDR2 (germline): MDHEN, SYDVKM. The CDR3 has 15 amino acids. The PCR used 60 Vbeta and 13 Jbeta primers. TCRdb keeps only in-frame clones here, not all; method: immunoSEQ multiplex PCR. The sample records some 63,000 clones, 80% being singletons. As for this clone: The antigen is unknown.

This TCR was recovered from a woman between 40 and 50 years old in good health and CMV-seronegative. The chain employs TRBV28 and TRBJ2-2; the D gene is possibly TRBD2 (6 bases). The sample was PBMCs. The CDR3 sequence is CASSLPSENTGELFF. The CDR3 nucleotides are TGTGCCAGCAGTTTGCCTAGCGAGAACACCGGGGAGCTGTTTTTT.